The rows below give T cell receptor beta chains drawn from one sample of a study of breast tumors, draining lymph nodes, adjacent tissues. TCRdb called the multiplex PCR reads again in MiXCR, with one record for every CDR3 protein. Of 20,000 to 30,000 distinct CDR3 sequences listed, under 30% are singletons. Sequenced sample: breast tumor tissue. These receptors originate from a female donor with breast cancer. Some clones in this sample may be carry-over from other donors' samples. CDR3s include the opening cysteine and the closing phenylalanine or tryptophan. D genes are given only for firm matches. Only some rows state a clone size, as once, few, many or a class for expanded clones.

d_call: TRBD1
clone_size: NA
v_call: TRBV7-8
j_call: TRBJ2-5
cdr3_nt: TGTGCCAGCAGCACGGGACAGTCGGGTGAGACCCAGTACTTC
cdr3_aa: CASSTGQSGETQYF

d_call: TRBD2
clone_size: many
v_call: TRBV4-1
j_call: TRBJ2-1
cdr3_nt: TGCGCCAGCAGCCAAGATCGGCTAGCGGGCTCCCTTATGGATGAGCAGTTCTTC
cdr3_aa: CASSQDRLAGSLMDEQFF

d_call: TRBD1
clone_size: many
v_call: TRBV7-9
j_call: TRBJ2-2
cdr3_nt: TGTGCCAGCAACCCCGGGACAGGGTTCACCGGGGAGCTGTTTTTT
cdr3_aa: CASNPGTGFTGELFF

d_call: NA
clone_size: many
v_call: TRBV9
j_call: TRBJ1-3
cdr3_nt: TGTGCCAGCAGCCCTGGCGGTAGCACCATATATTTT
cdr3_aa: CASSPGGSTIYF

d_call: TRBD2
clone_size: many
v_call: TRBV7-2
j_call: TRBJ2-1
cdr3_nt: TGTGCCAGCAGCTTAGCTCTAGCGGGTACTTTCCTCAATGAGCAGTTCTTC
cdr3_aa: CASSLALAGTFLNEQFF

d_call: TRBD1
clone_size: few
v_call: TRBV5-1
j_call: TRBJ1-1
cdr3_nt: TGCGCCAGCAGCACCGGACAGGACCTCTTGAACACTGAAGCTTTCTTT
cdr3_aa: CASSTGQDLLNTEAFF

d_call: TRBD2
clone_size: few
v_call: TRBV9
j_call: TRBJ2-7
cdr3_nt: TGTGCCAGCAGCGACCGACTAGCGGGAGGTACTGCGGGGGAGCAGTACTTC
cdr3_aa: CASSDRLAGGTAGEQYF

d_call: NA
clone_size: many
v_call: TRBV27
j_call: TRBJ2-5
cdr3_nt: TGTGCCAGCAGTTCAAAGAGTGGCCAGTACTTC
cdr3_aa: CASSSKSGQYF

d_call: NA
clone_size: NA
v_call: TRBV7-2
j_call: TRBJ2-5
cdr3_nt: TGTGCCAGCAGCATCCAGGGGGAGACCCAGTACTTC
cdr3_aa: CASSIQGETQYF

d_call: TRBD2
clone_size: many
v_call: TRBV9
j_call: TRBJ2-1
cdr3_nt: TGTGCCAGCAGCGCAGCAACCGGGACTAGCGGTTACAATGAGCAGTTCTTC
cdr3_aa: CASSAATGTSGYNEQFF

d_call: TRBD2
clone_size: many
v_call: TRBV6-1
j_call: TRBJ2-3
cdr3_nt: TGTGCCAGCAAGGGTTCCGCGGGAGCTGCTACGCAGTATTTT
cdr3_aa: CASKGSAGAATQYF

d_call: NA
clone_size: many
v_call: TRBV15
j_call: TRBJ2-1
cdr3_nt: TGTGCCACCAGCAGGACAGCCGAGCAGTTCTTC
cdr3_aa: CATSRTAEQFF

d_call: NA
clone_size: many
v_call: TRBV7-6
j_call: TRBJ2-3
cdr3_nt: TGTGCCAGCAGTTTGCGGGACACAGATACGCAGTATTTT
cdr3_aa: CASSLRDTDTQYF

d_call: TRBD2
clone_size: many
v_call: TRBV18
j_call: TRBJ2-7
cdr3_nt: TGTGCCAGCTCACCAGTTCCTAGCGGGCAGCACGAGCAGTACTTC
cdr3_aa: CASSPVPSGQHEQYF

d_call: NA
clone_size: many
v_call: TRBV18
j_call: TRBJ2-7
cdr3_nt: TGTGCCAGCTCACCCGGGATCTTCTACGAGCAGTACTTC
cdr3_aa: CASSPGIFYEQYF

d_call: NA
clone_size: many
v_call: TRBV19
j_call: TRBJ1-4
cdr3_nt: TGTGCCAGTAGTAGATCCGGGACGGTAAATGAAAAACTGTTTTTT
cdr3_aa: CASSRSGTVNEKLFF

d_call: TRBD2
clone_size: few
v_call: TRBV3-1
j_call: TRBJ2-1
cdr3_nt: TGTGCCAGCAGCCAAGAGGCTAGCGGGAACCATGAGCAGTTCTTC
cdr3_aa: CASSQEASGNHEQFF

d_call: NA
clone_size: many
v_call: TRBV27
j_call: TRBJ2-7
cdr3_nt: TGTGCCAGCAGTTGGCAGGGCCGCGAGCAGTACTTC
cdr3_aa: CASSWQGREQYF

d_call: NA
clone_size: many
v_call: TRBV6-1
j_call: TRBJ2-1
cdr3_nt: TGTGCCACCCTCCCCGACAGCTCTGGGAATGAGCAGTTCTTC
cdr3_aa: CATLPDSSGNEQFF

d_call: NA
clone_size: many
v_call: TRBV20-1
j_call: TRBJ2-1
cdr3_nt: TGCAGTGCTAGGCCCCGGCGGGCGGGGACCTACAATGAGCAGTTCTTC
cdr3_aa: CSARPRRAGTYNEQFF

d_call: TRBD1
clone_size: many
v_call: TRBV18
j_call: TRBJ1-2
cdr3_nt: TGTGCCAGCTCGCCACGGGACAGGGTAGTTGGCTACACCTTC
cdr3_aa: CASSPRDRVVGYTF

d_call: NA
clone_size: many
v_call: TRBV18
j_call: TRBJ1-5
cdr3_nt: TGTGCCAGCTCACCAGGGGTTGGCAATCAGCCCCAGCATTTT
cdr3_aa: CASSPGVGNQPQHF

d_call: NA
clone_size: many
v_call: TRBV18
j_call: TRBJ1-5
cdr3_nt: TGTGCCAGCTCACCTAGCAATCAGCCCCAGCATTTT
cdr3_aa: CASSPSNQPQHF

d_call: TRBD1
clone_size: many
v_call: TRBV20-1
j_call: TRBJ2-7
cdr3_nt: TGCAGTGCTAGGACGACAGGGGTTCCCTACGAGCAGTACTTC
cdr3_aa: CSARTTGVPYEQYF

d_call: TRBD2
clone_size: NA
v_call: TRBV12-3/TRBV12-4
j_call: TRBJ2-4
cdr3_nt: TGTGCCAGCAGTGCTAGCGGGAGAATTGACATTCAGTACTTC
cdr3_aa: CASSASGRIDIQYF

d_call: NA
clone_size: many
v_call: TRBV5-1
j_call: TRBJ2-1
cdr3_nt: TGCGCCAGCAGTCGGGTACGGGGGGCTTTAGGTCTGAATGAGCAGTTCTTC
cdr3_aa: CASSRVRGALGLNEQFF

d_call: NA
clone_size: many
v_call: TRBV9
j_call: TRBJ2-2
cdr3_nt: TGTGCCAGCAGCGGGAGCTTTACCGGGGAGCTGTTTTTT
cdr3_aa: CASSGSFTGELFF

d_call: NA
clone_size: many
v_call: TRBV10-3
j_call: TRBJ1-6
cdr3_nt: TGTGCCACCCGGACAGACAATAATTCACCCCTCCACTTT
cdr3_aa: CATRTDNNSPLHF

d_call: TRBD2
clone_size: many
v_call: TRBV6-5
j_call: TRBJ2-3
cdr3_nt: TGTGCCAGCAGGGGTTTAGCGGGAGGATTTACGCAGTATTTT
cdr3_aa: CASRGLAGGFTQYF

d_call: TRBD1
clone_size: few
v_call: TRBV28
j_call: TRBJ2-1
cdr3_nt: TGTGCCAGCGGAACAGGGGGTTTAAGCTACAATGAGCAGTTCTTC
cdr3_aa: CASGTGGLSYNEQFF

d_call: NA
clone_size: many
v_call: TRBV30
j_call: TRBJ2-1
cdr3_nt: TGTGCCTGGAGTGGAGAAGATGAGCAGTTCTTC
cdr3_aa: CAWSGEDEQFF

d_call: TRBD1
clone_size: many
v_call: TRBV6-5
j_call: TRBJ1-3
cdr3_nt: TGTGCCAGCAGTTATTTAATCCCGGGACAGGGGACAGGAAACACCATATATTTT
cdr3_aa: CASSYLIPGQGTGNTIYF

d_call: NA
clone_size: many
v_call: TRBV28
j_call: TRBJ1-2
cdr3_nt: TGTGCCAGCAGTTTGCCCCAGGGGTACTATGGCTACACCTTC
cdr3_aa: CASSLPQGYYGYTF

d_call: NA
clone_size: few
v_call: TRBV6-2/TRBV6-3
j_call: TRBJ2-2
cdr3_nt: TGTGCCAGCAGTTCCCCGAGCACCGGGGAGCTGTTTTTT
cdr3_aa: CASSSPSTGELFF

d_call: TRBD2
clone_size: many
v_call: TRBV9
j_call: TRBJ2-3
cdr3_nt: TGTGCCAGCAGCGTACTGACTAGCGGGAGAAATCTTGGAACAGATACGCAGTATTTT
cdr3_aa: CASSVLTSGRNLGTDTQYF

d_call: NA
clone_size: many
v_call: TRBV3-1
j_call: TRBJ2-7
cdr3_nt: TGTGCCAGCAGCAAGGGCACCCTTTGGGCAGGAGGGGGCTCCTACGAGCAGTACTTC
cdr3_aa: CASSKGTLWAGGGSYEQYF

d_call: NA
clone_size: NA
v_call: TRBV3-1
j_call: TRBJ1-3
cdr3_nt: TGTGCCAGCAGCCTCGAGCCGAGCACCACATATTTT
cdr3_aa: CASSLEPSTTYF

d_call: NA
clone_size: many
v_call: TRBV25-1
j_call: TRBJ2-5
cdr3_nt: TGTGCCAGCAGTGACTTCGGGGTTAGTGAGACCCAGTACTTC
cdr3_aa: CASSDFGVSETQYF

d_call: NA
clone_size: many
v_call: TRBV25-1
j_call: TRBJ1-2
cdr3_nt: TGTGCCAGCAGTGAATTTTCGGGCAGGGATAACTATGGCTACACCTTC
cdr3_aa: CASSEFSGRDNYGYTF

d_call: NA
clone_size: many
v_call: TRBV6-5
j_call: TRBJ2-1
cdr3_nt: TGTGCCAGCAGTCCGGGACGACGGCAGTTCTTC
cdr3_aa: CASSPGRRQFF

d_call: NA
clone_size: many
v_call: TRBV5-1
j_call: TRBJ1-2
cdr3_nt: TGCGCCAGCAGCTTGGCCGGGTACATCTACCATGGCTACACCTTC
cdr3_aa: CASSLAGYIYHGYTF

d_call: NA
clone_size: few
v_call: TRBV30
j_call: TRBJ2-1
cdr3_nt: TGTGCCTGGGAAAAGTTGGAGGGTATAAGCTCCTACAATGAGCAGTTCTTC
cdr3_aa: CAWEKLEGISSYNEQFF

d_call: TRBD1
clone_size: few
v_call: TRBV18
j_call: TRBJ1-3
cdr3_nt: TGTGCCAGCTCACCCATGACAGGGGATTTTGGAAACACCATATATTTT
cdr3_aa: CASSPMTGDFGNTIYF

d_call: NA
clone_size: NA
v_call: TRBV4-1
j_call: TRBJ2-1
cdr3_nt: TGCGTCAGCAGCCCCATTCTAGCTGGCCCTATGAATGAGCAGTTCTTC
cdr3_aa: CVSSPILAGPMNEQFF

d_call: TRBD2
clone_size: many
v_call: TRBV28
j_call: TRBJ2-7
cdr3_nt: TGTGCCAGCAGTCGGACTAGCGGACACTACGAGCAGTACTTC
cdr3_aa: CASSRTSGHYEQYF

d_call: NA
clone_size: NA
v_call: TRBV19
j_call: TRBJ1-5
cdr3_nt: TGTGCCAGTGCCGGCCACGAATTTGGGCGGGGGGGGGGACAGCCCCAGCATTTT
cdr3_aa: CASAGHEFGRGGGQPQHF

d_call: NA
clone_size: many
v_call: TRBV6-1
j_call: TRBJ2-3
cdr3_nt: TGTGCCAGCAGGTGGGCGGGGATGGGAGATACGCAGTATTTT
cdr3_aa: CASRWAGMGDTQYF

d_call: TRBD2
clone_size: many
v_call: TRBV30
j_call: TRBJ2-3
cdr3_nt: TGTGCCTGGAAAGCGGGAGCAACAGATACGCAGTATTTT
cdr3_aa: CAWKAGATDTQYF

d_call: NA
clone_size: many
v_call: TRBV5-1
j_call: TRBJ1-1
cdr3_nt: TGCGCCAGCAGCTTGTCCGTAGCGAACACTGAAGCTTTCTTT
cdr3_aa: CASSLSVANTEAFF

d_call: NA
clone_size: many
v_call: TRBV6-5
j_call: TRBJ2-5
cdr3_nt: TGTGCCAGCAGAAGACTAGGGGGGGAGACCCAGTACTTC
cdr3_aa: CASRRLGGETQYF

d_call: TRBD1
clone_size: NA
v_call: TRBV6-1
j_call: TRBJ2-7
cdr3_nt: TGTGCCAGCAGTGAAGGTCCCGGGACAGGGACCTACGAGCAGTACTTC
cdr3_aa: CASSEGPGTGTYEQYF

d_call: NA
clone_size: few
v_call: TRBV28
j_call: TRBJ2-5
cdr3_nt: TGTGCCAGCAGTGGGAGAGGACCTAGGGAGACCCAGTACTTC
cdr3_aa: CASSGRGPRETQYF

d_call: TRBD2
clone_size: many
v_call: TRBV19
j_call: TRBJ2-7
cdr3_nt: TGTGCCAGTAGTATTAGCGGGAGCTACGAGCAGTACTTC
cdr3_aa: CASSISGSYEQYF

d_call: NA
clone_size: many
v_call: TRBV19
j_call: TRBJ2-1
cdr3_nt: TGTGCCAGTAGAGCAGGCAGGGTCCCCTACAATGAGCAGTTCTTC
cdr3_aa: CASRAGRVPYNEQFF